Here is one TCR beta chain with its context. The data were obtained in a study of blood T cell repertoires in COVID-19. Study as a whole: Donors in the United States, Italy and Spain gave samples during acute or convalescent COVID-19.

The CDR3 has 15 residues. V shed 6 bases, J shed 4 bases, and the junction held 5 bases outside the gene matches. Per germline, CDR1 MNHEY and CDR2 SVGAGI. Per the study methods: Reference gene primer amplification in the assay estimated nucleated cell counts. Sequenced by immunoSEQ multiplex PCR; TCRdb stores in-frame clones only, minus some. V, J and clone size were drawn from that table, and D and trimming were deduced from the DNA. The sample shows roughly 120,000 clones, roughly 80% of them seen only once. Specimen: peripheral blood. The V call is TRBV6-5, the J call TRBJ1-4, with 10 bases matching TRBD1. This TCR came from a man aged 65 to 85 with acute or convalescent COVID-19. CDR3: CASSPTGGSNEKLFF. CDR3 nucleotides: TGTGCCAGCAGCCCGACAGGGGGCAGTAATGAAAAACTGTTTTTT.